This T cell receptor beta chain was profiled in a study of T-cell reconstitution after alpha-beta-depleted transplantation in children. During its preparation, the TCRbeta library received unique molecular identifiers. TCRdb recomputed calls from the PCR reads with MiXCR, one row per CDR3 protein. The repertoire includes almost 600,000 distinct CDR3 sequences, approximately 30% of them detected once, and approximately 39% sits in the top ten. Regarding the study as a whole: The authors attributed T-cell counts and diversity one year after transplant mostly to newly produced T cells.

As concerns this clonotype: Its antigen is still unknown.

There are 15 residues in the CDR3. Germline CDR1 and CDR2: DFQATT and SNEGSKA (reference sequence). J lost 6 bases, V lost 6 bases, and 11 bases had no gene match. The specimen comprised PBMCs, sampled before TCRalphabeta/CD19-depleted stem cell transplant. The chain carries TRBV20-1 and TRBJ1-5; 10 positions match TRBD1. The TCR was taken from a boy in the first two years of life with Wiskott-Aldrich syndrome, due to receive a stem cell transplant. Here the CDR3 reads CSALYVTGGRQPQHF. The DNA for the CDR3 is TGCAGTGCCCTGTATGTGACAGGGGGCCGTCAGCCCCAGCATTTT.